This T cell receptor (beta chain) was obtained from a study of blood T cells in healthy people across ages. The use of a sample-barcoded 5' primer and a J-beta primer mix characterized a second PCR of roughly 6 to 11 cycles. TCRdb passed the 5' RACE reads through MiXCR, listing each CDR3 protein once. The sample lists more than 1,400,000 distinct CDR3 sequences; approximately 38% were seen once. V gave up 0 bases and J gave up 1 base, with 18 bases separating them. The CDR3 is made up of 18 amino acids. CDR1 and CDR2 from the germline V gene are MNHNS and SASEGT. The rearrangement links TRBV6-1 to TRBJ2-5; maybe TRBD2 (5 bases). Material for sequencing was blood. This clonotype was sampled from a woman in her late teens or twenties in good health. Here the CDR3 reads CASSEAIRGVPSQETQYF. In nucleotides, the CDR3 is TGTGCCAGCAGTGAAGCGATTCGGGGTGTCCCAAGCCAAGAGACCCAGTACTTC.